The present T cell receptor (beta chain) was sequenced within a study of cytomegalovirus exposure and HLA in healthy donors. Use of 60 Vbeta and 13 Jbeta primers characterized the PCR. Here immunoSEQ multiplex PCR was the method, and the copy in TCRdb shows in-frame clones only, minus some. The repertoire table contains about 210,000 clones. On this clone itself: Its antigen is unidentified.

Broader study findings: Across all donors, roughly uniform sequencing depth was an assumption of the presence/absence analyses.

CDR1 and CDR2 (germline): SGHRS, YFSETQ. V lost 4 bases, J lost 5 bases, and 16 bases lay in between. The CDR3 totals 15 residues. Sequenced sample: PBMCs. The V gene is TRBV5-1, the J gene TRBJ2-1; no definite D call. This receptor was identified in a woman in her twenties or thirties in good health and CMV-seropositive. The CDR3 DNA follows: TGCGCCAGCAGCGGCCTAGACCGGGTCGACAATGAGCAGTTCTTC. This translates into CASSGLDRVDNEQFF. Variable domain in full (rest from reference TRBV5-1 and TRBJ2-1): KAGVTQTPRYLIKTRGQQVTLSCSPISGHRSVSWYQQTPGQGLQFLFEYFSETQRNKGNFPGRFSGRQFSNSRSEMNVSTLELGDSALYLCASSGLDRVDNEQFFGPGTRLTVL.